Below, one TCR beta chain is given with its context. The record originates from a study of technical replicates of blood from several donors. Sequencing was performed with immunoSEQ multiplex PCR; in TCRdb, only in-frame clones are kept and a portion is missing. The sample lists tens of thousands of clones, 94% occurring once. The germline V and J ends were trimmed by 4 bases and 6 bases, with 16 bases remaining between them. Per germline, CDR1 SGHDT and CDR2 YYEEEE. The CDR3 sequence is 15 residues long. The clonotype comes from a human donor in good health. The chain recombines TRBV5-6 with TRBJ1-4; maybe TRBD1 (5 bases). The sequencing input was T cells isolated from PBMCs. CDR3 sequence reads: CASSPSGWGDEKLFF. DNA for the CDR3: TGTGCCAGCAGCCCCTCCGGGTGGGGGGATGAAAAACTGTTTTTT.